Listed below are T cell receptor beta chains from one sample, sequenced in a study of T cell responses to AZD1222 COVID-19 vaccine. Sequencing used immunoSEQ multiplex PCR; TCRdb keeps in-frame clones, though not all of them. The sample includes 110,000 or so clones, roughly 90% of them seen just once. The sample in question was peripheral blood, obtained 28 days after the second AZD1222 dose. These receptors originate from an adult who received the AZD1222 COVID-19 vaccine. The CDR3 runs from the conserved cysteine through the conserved F or W. The D gene is left open where the match is weak. A row's size may be missing; if present it is once, few, many or a size class.

>TRBJ1-1|.|.|TRBV20-1
CSASFAGNTEAFF
TGCAGTGCTAGTTTCGCAGGGAACACTGAAGCTTTCTTT
>TRBJ2-7|few|.|TRBV6-1
CASSEWSREEQYF
TGTGCCAGCAGTGAATGGTCCCGGGAGGAGCAGTACTTC
>TRBJ2-7|.|.|TRBV12-3/TRBV12-4
CASSTSIYEQYF
TGTGCCAGCAGTACTAGCATCTACGAGCAGTACTTC
>TRBJ2-7|once|.|TRBV12-3/TRBV12-4
CASSPSSGYEQYF
TGTGCCAGCAGTCCCTCGTCCGGCTACGAGCAGTACTTC
>TRBJ2-1|.|.|TRBV18
CASSSQGNSYNEQFF
TGTGCCAGCTCATCACAGGGAAACTCCTACAATGAGCAGTTCTTC
>TRBJ1-3|once|.|TRBV4-2
CASSQGADYSGNTIYF
TGTGCCAGCAGCCAAGGGGCGGACTACTCTGGAAACACCATATATTTT
>TRBJ2-7|.|.|TRBV18
CASSPTRAYEQYF
TGTGCCAGCTCACCAACACGGGCCTACGAGCAGTACTTC
>TRBJ1-1|.|.|TRBV20-1
CSARLQGLAFF
TGCAGTGCCCGATTACAGGGACTAGCTTTCTTT
>TRBJ2-7|.|.|TRBV6-5
CASSVGGGLYEQYF
TGTGCCAGCAGCGTTGGAGGGGGACTCTACGAGCAGTACTTC
>TRBJ2-5|.|TRBD2|TRBV7-3
CASSLAGVETQYF
TGTGCCAGCAGCTTAGCGGGAGTTGAGACCCAGTACTTC
>TRBJ1-6|.|.|TRBV5-5
CASSFASIGNSPLHF
TGTGCCAGCAGCTTCGCCAGCATTGGGAATTCACCCCTCCACTTT
>TRBJ1-5|.|.|TRBV5-1
CASSPDGAYQPQHF
TGCGCCAGCAGCCCGGACGGGGCTTATCAGCCCCAGCATTTT
>TRBJ2-1|.|.|TRBV24-1
CATSDGGRPEQFF
TGTGCCACCAGTGACGGGGGACGTCCAGAGCAGTTCTTC
>TRBJ1-6|.|TRBD1|TRBV3-1/TRBV3-2
CASSQDGQANF
TGTGCCAGCAGCCAAGATGGACAGGCAAACTTT
>TRBJ1-1|.|TRBD1|TRBV5-1
CASTHDRGLGNTEAFF
TGCGCCAGCACCCATGACAGGGGGCTCGGGAACACTGAAGCTTTCTTT
>TRBJ2-5|once|TRBD2|TRBV6-5
CASSYTALAGQETQYF
TGTGCCAGCAGTTACACCGCTCTAGCGGGGCAAGAGACCCAGTACTTC
>TRBJ2-5|.|.|TRBV19
CASRRGGGEETQYF
TGTGCCAGTAGAAGGGGAGGGGGTGAAGAGACCCAGTACTTC
>TRBJ1-6|.|.|TRBV6-1
CASSEGAYNSPLHF
TGTGCCAGCAGTGAAGGTGCTTATAATTCACCCCTCCACTTT
>TRBJ2-6|.|TRBD1|TRBV6-5
CAHRGVSGANVLTF
TGTGCCCACAGGGGGGTCTCAGGGGCCAACGTCCTGACTTTC
>TRBJ2-2|.|.|TRBV6-2/TRBV6-3
CASSYGTANTGELFF
TGTGCCAGCAGTTACGGGACGGCGAACACCGGGGAGCTGTTTTTT
>TRBJ2-7|.|.|TRBV14
CASSQEVGGSYEQYF
TGTGCCAGCAGCCAAGAGGTGGGAGGATCCTACGAGCAGTACTTC
>TRBJ2-7|.|.|TRBV20-1
CSASSRISYEQYF
TGCAGTGCTAGTTCCCGCATCTCCTACGAGCAGTACTTC
>TRBJ2-3|.|TRBD1|TRBV10-3
CAISGQGSDTQYF
TGTGCCATCAGCGGACAGGGCTCAGATACGCAGTATTTT
>TRBJ2-2|.|TRBD1|TRBV11-3
CASSSSQGAHNTGELFF
TGTGCCAGCAGCTCATCCCAGGGGGCGCACAACACCGGGGAGCTGTTTTTT
>TRBJ2-3|.|TRBD2|TRBV5-6
CASSLLPTSGITDTQYF
TGTGCCAGCAGTCTTCTCCCGACTAGCGGAATCACAGATACGCAGTATTTT
>TRBJ2-5|.|TRBD2|TRBV5-1
CASSLVGTSDETQYF
TGCGCCAGCAGCTTAGTGGGGACTAGCGACGAGACCCAGTACTTC
>TRBJ2-3|once|.|TRBV7-9
CASSASGYTDTQYF
TGTGCCAGCAGCGCATCGGGTTACACAGATACGCAGTATTTT
>TRBJ1-4|.|.|TRBV14
CASSRKIDSATNEKLFF
TGTGCCAGCAGCCGGAAAATAGACAGTGCAACTAATGAAAAACTGTTTTTT
>TRBJ1-1|.|.|TRBV27
CASSFAVVGEAFF
TGTGCCAGCAGTTTCGCGGTCGTGGGAGAAGCTTTCTTT
>TRBJ2-5|.|.|TRBV20-1
CSAKASTAPHF
TGCAGTGCTAAAGCCTCGACCGCACCGCACTTC
>TRBJ2-3|.|TRBD1|TRBV24-1
CATSARQGADTQYF
TGTGCCACCAGTGCGAGACAGGGGGCAGATACGCAGTATTTT
>TRBJ2-7|.|.|TRBV18
CASSPAIGSTYEQYF
TGTGCCAGCTCACCTGCTATCGGGAGCACCTACGAGCAGTACTTC
>TRBJ1-1|.|.|TRBV5-1
CASSLLGGNTEAFF
TGCGCCAGCAGCTTGCTGGGGGGGAACACTGAAGCTTTCTTT
>TRBJ2-4|.|.|TRBV3-1/TRBV3-2
CASSQSRAKNIQYF
TGTGCCAGCAGCCAAAGCAGGGCCAAAAACATTCAGTACTTC
>TRBJ2-1|once|.|TRBV7-2
CASSLFRYNEQFF
TGTGCCAGCAGCTTATTCCGCTACAATGAGCAGTTCTTC
>TRBJ2-1|.|.|TRBV28
CASSYILAEAYNEQFF
TGTGCCAGCAGTTACATACTAGCTGAGGCCTACAATGAGCAGTTCTTC
>TRBJ1-2|few|.|TRBV7-6
CASSPAGTMNNGYTF
TGTGCCAGCAGCCCAGCCGGGACAATGAATAATGGCTACACCTTC
>TRBJ2-2|.|.|TRBV4-3
CASSQDLATGELFF
TGCGCCAGCAGCCAAGATCTCGCAACCGGGGAGCTGTTTTTT
>TRBJ1-1|.|TRBD1|TRBV27
CASSPGTGGSGTEAFF
TGTGCCAGCAGTCCCGGGACAGGGGGCAGTGGCACTGAAGCTTTCTTT
>TRBJ1-3|.|.|TRBV19
CASSHNREGTIYF
TGTGCCAGTAGCCACAACAGGGAAGGTACCATATATTTT
>TRBJ1-3|.|.|TRBV6-5
CASSFDSSGNTIYF
TGTGCCAGCAGTTTCGACAGCTCTGGAAACACCATATATTTT
>TRBJ2-5|once|.|TRBV7-8
CASSYPRVGGGKTQYF
TGTGCCAGCAGCTACCCTAGGGTGGGGGGCGGAAAGACCCAGTACTTC
>TRBJ2-5|.|.|TRBV7-2
CASSSPRMRETQYF
TGTGCCAGCAGCTCGCCCAGGATGAGAGAGACCCAGTACTTC
>TRBJ1-5|once|.|TRBV6-5
CASSYFQGNQPQHF
TGTGCCAGCAGTTACTTCCAGGGCAATCAGCCCCAGCATTTT
>TRBJ2-7|.|.|TRBV6-5
CASRYPPGEQYF
TGTGCCAGCAGATATCCCCCCGGCGAGCAGTACTTC
>TRBJ1-1|.|.|TRBV7-2
CASSLMRRPEAFF
TGTGCCAGCAGCTTAATGAGACGGCCTGAAGCTTTCTTT
>TRBJ2-1|.|.|TRBV24-1
CATSDFSDSYNEQFF
TGTGCCACCAGTGATTTCTCGGACTCCTACAATGAGCAGTTCTTC
>TRBJ2-7|few|.|TRBV4-1
CASSLTPRGEQYF
TGCGCCAGCAGCCTAACACCAAGGGGCGAGCAGTACTTC
>TRBJ1-1|.|.|TRBV5-4
CASSLEVNTEAFF
TGTGCCAGCAGCTTGGAAGTAAACACTGAAGCTTTCTTT
>TRBJ1-1|.|.|TRBV7-6
CASSRLGTEAFF
TGTGCCAGCAGCCGTCTAGGGACTGAAGCTTTCTTT
>TRBJ1-2|.|.|TRBV28
CASSLRQGIFYGYTF
TGTGCCAGCAGTTTACGTCAGGGCATATTCTATGGCTACACCTTC
>TRBJ2-2|.|.|TRBV18
CASSTWGDTGELFF
TGTGCCAGCTCTACCTGGGGCGACACCGGGGAGCTGTTTTTT
>TRBJ2-7|.|.|TRBV5-6
CASSFGADTSYEQYF
TGTGCCAGCAGCTTCGGGGCCGATACCTCCTACGAGCAGTACTTC
>TRBJ2-3|.|.|TRBV21-1
CASSLFPSGGDSSTDTQYF
TGTGCCAGCAGCCTCTTCCCCAGCGGGGGCGATTCTAGCACAGATACGCAGTATTTT
>TRBJ2-6|.|.|TRBV6-2/TRBV6-3
CASSLQGTGANVLTF
TGTGCCAGCAGTTTGCAGGGTACTGGGGCCAACGTCCTGACTTTC
>TRBJ2-3|.|.|TRBV4-3
CASSQDAGKGADTQYF
TGCGCCAGCAGCCAAGATGCAGGGAAAGGGGCAGATACGCAGTATTTT
>TRBJ1-5|.|.|TRBV7-2
CASSLGQASNQPQHF
TGTGCCAGCAGCCTAGGACAAGCTAGCAATCAGCCCCAGCATTTT